These T cell receptor beta chains were read from a single sample in a study of blood T cell repertoires in COVID-19. Assay used: immunoSEQ multiplex PCR; TCRdb lists only in-frame clones, some missing. The sample holds about 56,000 clones, roughly 84% seen once. Material for sequencing was peripheral blood. The receptors stem from an elderly woman with acute or convalescent COVID-19. CDR3s include the opening cysteine and the closing phenylalanine or tryptophan. The D gene is left open where the match is weak. Clone size is shown for a subset of rows, as once, few, many or a class of expanded clone.

v_call	j_call	d_call	clone_size	cdr3_length	cdr3_nt	cdr3_aa
TRBV5-1	TRBJ2-5	TRBD2	-	15	TGCGCCAGCAGCTTGGAAGCGGGGGGGCGTGAGACCCAGTACTTC	CASSLEAGGRETQYF
TRBV5-1	TRBJ2-7	TRBD1	-	16	TGCGCCAGCAGCCTCGACGGGACAGGGTTGTTGGGCGAGCAGTACTTC	CASSLDGTGLLGEQYF
TRBV9	TRBJ1-6	-	-	16	TGTGCCAGCAGCGTAGAAGGGAGGTCCTATAATTCACCCCTCCACTTT	CASSVEGRSYNSPLHF
TRBV5-6	TRBJ1-3	-	-	18	TGTGCCAGCAGCCACCGGGGGCGGGGGCCCCACTCTGGAAACACCATATATTTT	CASSHRGRGPHSGNTIYF
TRBV6-5	TRBJ1-2	-	-	15	TGTGCCATGAGGACGGGGGACCTCTCCGGGAATGGCTACACCTTC	CAMRTGDLSGNGYTF
TRBV3-1/TRBV3-2	TRBJ1-1	-	-	14	TGTGCCAGCAGCCAAGATCAGGGGAACACTGAAGCTTTCTTT	CASSQDQGNTEAFF
TRBV19	TRBJ2-2	-	-	13	TGTGCCAGTATGGCGGGGAACACCGGGGAGCTGTTTTTT	CASMAGNTGELFF
TRBV2	TRBJ2-3	TRBD1	-	15	TGTGCCAGCAGTGCAACGACAGGGATGATGGATACGCAGTATTTT	CASSATTGMMDTQYF
TRBV7-2	TRBJ1-5	TRBD1	-	16	TGTGCCAGCAGCTTAAGGGACAGGGGCCGCAATCAGCCCCAGCATTTT	CASSLRDRGRNQPQHF
TRBV10-1	TRBJ2-6	TRBD1	-	18	TGCGCCAGCTTCCAAGGACAGGGATCCTCCTCTGGGGCCAACGTCCTGACTTTC	CASFQGQGSSSGANVLTF
TRBV5-1	TRBJ1-3	TRBD1	-	15	TGCGCCAGCAGGCCGCAGGGGGCACAGGGAAACACCATATATTTT	CASRPQGAQGNTIYF
TRBV29-1	TRBJ1-1	TRBD1	-	13	TGCAGCGTTGCGTTAGGGGGCAGGACTGAAGCTTTCTTT	CSVALGGRTEAFF
TRBV19	TRBJ2-7	TRBD1	-	14	TGTGCCAGTAGAGGGACAGGGGGCTCCTACGAGCAGTACTTC	CASRGTGGSYEQYF
TRBV19	TRBJ2-1	TRBD2	-	15	TGTGCCAGTAGTATCCTAGCGGGGGTGGGAAATGAGCAGTTCTTC	CASSILAGVGNEQFF
TRBV11-3	TRBJ2-3	TRBD1	-	16	TGTGCCAGCAGCTCCTACCGGGACAGGGTTACAGATACGCAGTATTTT	CASSSYRDRVTDTQYF
TRBV11-3	TRBJ2-3	TRBD2	-	14	TGTGCCAGCAGCTCCGGACTAGTGCGAGATACGCAGTATTTT	CASSSGLVRDTQYF
TRBV7-6	TRBJ2-5	TRBD2	-	14	TGTGCCAGCAGCTCTCTAGCGGGGGGGGAGACCCAGTACTTC	CASSSLAGGETQYF
TRBV23-1	TRBJ1-4	-	-	19	TGCGCCAGCAGTCAATCACGGGTCCCCTTAGGTTTCACTAATGAAAAACTGTTTTTT	CASSQSRVPLGFTNEKLFF
TRBV5-1	TRBJ1-5	-	-	14	TGCGCCAGCAGCCTTGAGGGAGGCAATCAGCCCCAGCATTTT	CASSLEGGNQPQHF
TRBV11-3	TRBJ1-1	TRBD1	few	13	TGTGCCAGCAGCTTCATAGGGGGCGCCGAAGCTTTCTTT	CASSFIGGAEAFF
TRBV3-1/TRBV3-2	TRBJ1-1	-	-	13	TGTGCCAGCAGCCTCACAAGGAACACTGAAGCTTTCTTT	CASSLTRNTEAFF